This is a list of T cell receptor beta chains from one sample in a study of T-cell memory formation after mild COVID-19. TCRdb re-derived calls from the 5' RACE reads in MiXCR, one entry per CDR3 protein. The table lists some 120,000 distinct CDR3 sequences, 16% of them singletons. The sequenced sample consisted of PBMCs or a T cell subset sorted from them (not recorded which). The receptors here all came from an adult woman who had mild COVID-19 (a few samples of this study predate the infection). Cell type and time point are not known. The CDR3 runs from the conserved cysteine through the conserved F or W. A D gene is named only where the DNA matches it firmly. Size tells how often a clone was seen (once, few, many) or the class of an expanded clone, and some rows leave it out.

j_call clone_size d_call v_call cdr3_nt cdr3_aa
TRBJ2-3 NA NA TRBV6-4 TGTGCCAGCAGTGAGGGCGGGGAGGAGGATACGCAGTATTTT CASSEGGEEDTQYF
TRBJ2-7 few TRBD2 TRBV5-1 TGCGCCAGCAGCAGGGAGGGACTGGCTTACGAGCAGTACTTC CASSREGLAYEQYF
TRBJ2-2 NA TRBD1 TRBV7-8 TGTGCCAGCAGCAACGACCATCTCCGGGACAGGGGGCCGAACACCGGGGAGCTGTTTTTT CASSNDHLRDRGPNTGELFF
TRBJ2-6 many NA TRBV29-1 TGCAGCGTTGAAGCGACAGGTACCCGCTCTGGGGCCAACGTCCTGACTTTC CSVEATGTRSGANVLTF
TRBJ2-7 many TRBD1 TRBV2 TGTGCCAGCAGGGACAGGGAAATCGAGCAGTACTTC CASRDREIEQYF
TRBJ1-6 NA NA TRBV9 TGTGCCAGCAGCGTAGCGGATTCCGGGACGGCAAATTCACCCCTCCACTTT CASSVADSGTANSPLHF
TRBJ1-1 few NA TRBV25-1 TGTGCCAGCACTAAGGGGGGGAACACTGAAGCTTTCTTT CASTKGGNTEAFF
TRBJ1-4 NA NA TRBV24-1 TGTGCCACCAGTGACTTGCAAGGGCTACTGTTTTTT CATSDLQGLLFF
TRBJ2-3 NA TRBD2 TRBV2 TGTGCCAGCAGTGTGGGTAGCGGGGGGGCCCTTGGTGATACGCAGTATTTT CASSVGSGGALGDTQYF
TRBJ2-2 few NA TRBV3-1 TGTGCCAGCAGCCAAGTGAGGGGCACCGGGGAGCTGTTTTTT CASSQVRGTGELFF
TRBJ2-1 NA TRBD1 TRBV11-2 TGTGCCAGCAGCCTGGCCCCGGACAGGACCTACAATGAGCAGTTCTTC CASSLAPDRTYNEQFF
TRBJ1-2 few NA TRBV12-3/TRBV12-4 TGTGCCAGCAGTTTAGCCGGGGGCGGCTACACCTTC CASSLAGGGYTF
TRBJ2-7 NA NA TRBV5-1 TGCGCCAGCAGCTTCGGACCCTACGAGCAGTACTTC CASSFGPYEQYF
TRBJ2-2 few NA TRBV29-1 TGCAGCGTTGAAGATCTGGCAGCGAACACCGGGGAGCTGTTTTTT CSVEDLAANTGELFF
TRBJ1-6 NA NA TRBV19 TGTGCCAGTAGTCCCTTCCGGGACATTCCCTATAATTCACCCCTCCACTTT CASSPFRDIPYNSPLHF
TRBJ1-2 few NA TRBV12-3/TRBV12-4 TGTGCCAGCGGTAGGGGGGGCGTTTATGGCTACACCTTC CASGRGGVYGYTF
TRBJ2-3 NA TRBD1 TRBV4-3 TGCGCCAGCAGCCATCCGGGACAGGGTTGGGATACGCAGTATTTT CASSHPGQGWDTQYF
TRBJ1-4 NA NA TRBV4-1 TGCGCCAGCAGCCAAGGCACAGTTAATGAAAAACTGTTTTTT CASSQGTVNEKLFF
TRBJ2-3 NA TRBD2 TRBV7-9 TGTGCCAGCAGCTTAGCGAGGCTAGCGGGAACAGATACGCAGTATTTT CASSLARLAGTDTQYF
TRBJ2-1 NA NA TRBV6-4 TGTGCCAGCGGCTCAGGGAATGAGCAGTTCTTC CASGSGNEQFF
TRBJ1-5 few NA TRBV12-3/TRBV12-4 TGTGCCAGTAACAGGGCATATCAGCCCCAGCATTTT CASNRAYQPQHF
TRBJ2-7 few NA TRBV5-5 TGTGCCAGCAGCTTGGTGGCTACCGCCTACGAGCAGTACTTC CASSLVATAYEQYF